This TCR beta chain came from a study of cytomegalovirus exposure and HLA in healthy donors (dated by TCRdb to about 2017). General notes on the study: According to a later analysis, the 110 or so validation repertoires were produced on the same platform as the 700 or so repertoires of the first cohort. The aim of the study was to test whether cataloging public T cell receptors could identify signatures of past pathogen exposure. Along with the approximately 650-subject first cohort, a separate validation cohort of roughly 110 different subjects was used. To predict cytomegalovirus infection status, the study combined high-throughput TCR immunosequencing, statistical association of individual TCRs with disease status, and machine learning.

Library preparation was by the immunoSEQ multiplex PCR assay. The study's own analysis went as follows. A statistical classification framework was built for diagnosing cytomegalovirus status from the catalog of TCR beta chain sequences. The clones in this table, taken by TCRdb from immuneACCESS, are in-frame only. Not every clone is retained; where verified, under half of the shortfall comes from an unresolved V gene, and the cause of the rest is unknown. The D gene and trimming were derived from the DNA, and the V and J assignments and clone size from that table. The sample has about 160,000 clones on record, approximately 90% of them singletons. The ten biggest clones cover 3% of the sample. Findings and caveats that apply to the study as a whole: In the study, around 160 TCR beta chains were listed as associated with cytomegalovirus. It was suggested by the authors that the approach could potentially be generalized to other disease states and immunological phenotypes. A few of the identified cytomegalovirus-associated TCR beta chains were confirmed in vitro to be specific for cytomegalovirus antigens. A later analysis had no HLA typing for the validation cohort, so co-occurrence there was scored across all 120 repertoires. While some public TCRs were present in many individuals, most TCR sequences turned up only very rarely across donors. Of the cluster scores, about 94% were above 0 in a later analysis, which found that TCRs clustered in the first cohort also tended to co-occur in the approximately 110 validation repertoires. Cytomegalovirus status was reported to be diagnosed by the classifier with high specificity and sensitivity in both the original and validation cohorts.

V and J are truncated by 8 bases and 4 bases respectively, leaving an intervening sequence of 18 bases. Reading the germline V gene gives CDR1 ENHRY and CDR2 SYGVKD. Its CDR3 holds 15 amino acids, cysteine through phenylalanine. The CDR3 DNA has 45 bases and is translated from base 1. As to this clone: Its antigen is currently not known. The input lacks base qualities; no much larger clone sits a single base away.

The donors were included in the validation cohort of around 120 subjects, a group kept apart from the roughly 700-subject first cohort. Sequencing was performed on PBMCs. This receptor chain uses TRBV10-3 and TRBJ2-1; TRBD2 is perhaps the D gene, given 6 matching bases. The sequence was collected from a man between 18 and 29 years old in good health and CMV-seronegative. The sequenced DNA is TGTGCCATCCGCGTGGGGCTAGCGCAATACAATGAGCAGTTCTTC. The resulting protein is CAIRVGLAQYNEQFF.